Detailed here is one T cell receptor beta chain. Its target is not known. At least 7 million PBMCs were isolated per sample. The source of the sample is a study of blood T cells in healthy people across ages. General study points: TCR beta diversity, measured per million T cells, fell in a roughly linear way with age. The percentage of naive T cells correlated strongly with TCR beta diversity.

Alongside a J-beta primer mix, a sample-barcoded 5' primer served in a second PCR lasting roughly 7 to 12 cycles. Each TCR beta cDNA got a 12-nucleotide random molecular identifier. TCRdb passed the 5' RACE reads through MiXCR, listing each CDR3 protein once. The profile shows about 800,000 distinct CDR3 sequences, 58% of them singletons. Germline V CDR1 and CDR2: DFQATT, SNEGSKA (reference sequence). This CDR3 contains 17 residues. V was cut by 6 bases and J by 5 bases, with 23 bases left in between. The V gene is TRBV20-1, the J gene TRBJ1-6; maybe TRBD1 (5 bases). The receptor was isolated from a man younger than 45 in good health. Material: blood. As DNA, the CDR3 is TGCAGTGCGTCAAGGTTGCAGGGTGTTAAGAATAATTCACCCCTCCACTTT. Translated: CSASRLQGVKNNSPLHF.